A single sample gave rise to the 18 T cell receptor beta chains below, sequenced in a study of PD-1 blockade in classical Hodgkin lymphoma. The assay was immunoSEQ multiplex PCR, and TCRdb's table has in-frame clones only and misses some. This repertoire shows approximately 6,400 clones, 75% to 85% found once; its top ten account for about half. Every patient relapsed after autologous stem cell transplantation, and brentuximab vedotin exposure varied. The sample here was peripheral blood mononuclear cells (PBMCs), taken before the second cycle of nivolumab. The receptors shown here come from a human donor with classical Hodgkin lymphoma.

This clone was observed a single time. The chain links TRBV4-3 to TRBJ2-3, with 13 bases that match TRBD2. V shed 0 bases, J shed 2 bases, and the junction held 5 bases outside the gene matches. The CDR3 runs 18 residues. Germline V gene sequence: CDR1 LGHNA, CDR2 YSLEER. In nucleotides, the CDR3 is TGCGCCAGCAGCCAAGATGGACTAGCGGGAGACTTCACAGATACGCAGTATTTT. It translates to CASSQDGLAGDFTDTQYF.

This chain uses TRBV7-9 with TRBJ2-7; either TRBD1 or TRBD2 may supply D (5 bases each). Deletions cut 4 bases from V and 7 bases from J, with 11 bases between. Per germline, CDR1 SEHNR and CDR2 FQNEAQ (reference sequence). CDR3 length: 12 amino acids. This chain's CDR3 is CASSSSGLEQYF. The CDR3 bases are TGTGCCAGCAGCTCTTCGGGGCTTGAGCAGTACTTC.

In DNA form, the CDR3 reads TGCGCCAGCAGCCACTCTAGCGTTACCCGAGGGGAGCAGTACTTC. Amino acids: CASSHSSVTRGEQYF. The V and J genes are TRBV4-3 and TRBJ2-7; D might be TRBD2 (6 bases). CDR3 size: 15 residues. V was shortened by 3 bases and J by 7 bases, with 19 bases between the two germline ends. Germline CDR1 is LGHNA and CDR2 is YSLEER.

This clone was seen a single time. This sequence joins TRBV2 and TRBJ1-5; D call uncertain. Germline V CDR1 and CDR2: SNHLY, FYNNEI. V shed 7 bases and J shed 4 bases, with 11 bases lying between them. This CDR3 has 13 residues. Written as DNA, the CDR3 is TGTGCCAGCAACCCCGAAAGTAATCAGCCCCAGCATTTT. Protein sequence: CASNPESNQPQHF.

V and J are TRBV9 and TRBJ2-2; D call uncertain. Germline V CDR1 and CDR2: SGDLS, YYNGEE. Trimming cost V 0 bases and J 0 bases, with 12 bases left between them. There are 17 residues in the CDR3. CDR3 sequence reads: CASSVASRHANTGELFF. CDR3 nucleotide sequence: TGTGCCAGCAGCGTAGCTTCGCGTCACGCGAACACCGGGGAGCTGTTTTTT.

The genes are TRBV5-6 and TRBJ2-2; D is possibly TRBD1 (6 bases). Germline lookup yields CDR1 SGHDT and CDR2 YYEEEE. V was trimmed by 2 bases and J by 3 bases, leaving 8 bases between them. The CDR3 extends over 14 amino acids. CDR3 amino acids: CASSFRGYTGELFF. The DNA of the CDR3 is TGTGCCAGCAGCTTCAGGGGCTACACCGGGGAGCTGTTTTTT.

This chain joins TRBV9 and TRBJ2-1; no firm D call. CDR1 and CDR2 (germline): SGDLS, YYNGEE. The CDR3 is made up of 12 amino acids. V dropped 4 bases and J dropped 7 bases, with 9 bases sitting between them. CDR3 DNA: TGTGCCAGCAGCTTTTCATTAAATGAGCAGTTCTTC. Translation gives CASSFSLNEQFF.

The chain is built from TRBV20-1 and TRBJ1-4; D unclear. Per germline, CDR1 DFQATT and CDR2 SNEGSKA (reference sequence). This CDR3 has 10 residues. The CDR3, as DNA: TGCGCCCTGGGTCGTGAAAAACTGTTTTTT. Protein: CALGREKLFF.

The gene calls are TRBV5-1 and TRBJ2-6; D is undetermined. The germline V gene encodes CDR1 SGHRS and CDR2 YFSETQ. Trimming cost V 5 bases and J 2 bases, with 8 bases left between them. The CDR3 covers 14 residues. In DNA, the CDR3 is TGCGCCAGCAGTTACCAGCCTGGGGCCAACGTCCTGACTTTC. It is translated as CASSYQPGANVLTF.

J is TRBJ1-1 and V is TRBV4-1, with 7 bases matching TRBD1. The germline V gene has CDR1 MGHRA and CDR2 YSYEKL. The CDR3 has 15 amino acids. V shed 4 bases and J 4 bases; nucleotides not matched to a gene: 9. CDR3 coding DNA: TGCGCCAGCAGCCCAGCCGGGACAGCGGGCACTGAAGCTTTCTTT. Translated: CASSPAGTAGTEAFF.

V and J are TRBV5-6 and TRBJ2-5, with TRBD1 matching over 8 bases. V gave up 4 bases and J gave up 5 bases; unmatched junction bases: 7. CDR3 length: 14 residues. Per the germline V gene, CDR1 is SGHDT and CDR2 is YYEEEE. The CDR3 DNA reads TGTGCCAGCAGCCAACGGACAGGGAGGGAGACCCAGTACTTC. This encodes CASSQRTGRETQYF.

A word on this clone: Other DNA sequences in the sample encode the same CDR3. The V call is TRBV28, the J call TRBJ2-5, with D possibly being TRBD1 (6 bases). CDR3 size: 18 residues. V shed 2 bases and J shed 1 base, with 20 bases lying between them. The germline V gene encodes CDR1 MDHEN and CDR2 SYDVKM. The CDR3 here is CASSLKRGTGLRQETQYF. CDR3 DNA sequence: TGTGCCAGCAGTTTAAAGAGGGGGACGGGATTACGCCAAGAGACCCAGTACTTC.

The chain carries TRBV29-1 and TRBJ2-3; tentatively, D is TRBD1 (5 bases). CDR3 size: 13 residues. Trimming pared 1 base from V and 3 bases from J, leaving 8 bases between. Germline CDR1 SQVTM, CDR2 ANQGSEA. The CDR3 protein is CSVEVSGTDTQYF. The CDR3 DNA sequence: TGCAGCGTTGAAGTTTCAGGGACAGATACGCAGTATTTT.

This clone is categorized as large. J is TRBJ1-1 and V is TRBV29-1, with D hard to call. V was cut by 4 bases and J by 10 bases, with 22 bases left in between. Germline CDR1 SQVTM, CDR2 ANQGSEA. The CDR3 has 14 amino acids. CDR3 residues: CSVAFMELAGGAFF. CDR3 nucleotide sequence: TGCAGCGTTGCTTTTATGGAGCTCGCAGGCGGAGCTTTCTTT. Complete variable domain (other parts from reference TRBV29-1 and TRBJ1-1): SAVISQKPSRDICQRGTSLTIQCQVDSQVTMMFWYRQQPGQSLTLIATANQGSEATYESGFVIDKFPISRPNLTFSTLTVSNMSPEDSSIYLCSVAFMELAGGAFFGQGTRLTVV.

The V call is TRBV27, the J call TRBJ2-3; D tentatively fits TRBD1 or TRBD2 (6 bases each). Germline-derived CDR1 and CDR2 are MNHEY and SMNVEV (reference sequence). The length of the CDR3 is 15 residues. V was cut by 7 bases and J by 0 bases, with 14 bases left in between. Here the CDR3 reads CASNVGGLSTDTQYF. CDR3 nucleotides: TGTGCCAGCAATGTCGGGGGCCTCAGCACAGATACGCAGTATTTT.

This chain links TRBV15 with TRBJ1-1, with no clear D. V gave up 5 bases and J gave up 4 bases, with 14 bases separating them. Germline CDR1 LNHNV, CDR2 YYDKDF (reference sequence). This CDR3 is built from 14 residues. CDR3 in DNA: TGTGCCACCAGCTCCCCTGGTCTTAGCACTGAAGCTTTCTTT. Translating it yields CATSSPGLSTEAFF. The variable domain in full, with the rest retrieved from reference TRBV15 and TRBJ1-1, is DAMVIQNPRYQVTQFGKPVTLSCSQTLNHNVMYWYQQKSSQAPKLLFHYYDKDFNNEADTPDNFQSRRPNTSFCFLDIRSPGLGDTAMYLCATSSPGLSTEAFFGQGTRLTVV.

V is TRBV5-6 and J is TRBJ1-1; weak D call: TRBD1 (6 bases). The CDR3 totals 12 residues. With 4 bases removed from V and 8 bases from J, the gap between germline ends came to 12 bases. From germline, CDR1 is SGHDT and CDR2 YYEEEE. In nucleotides, the CDR3 is TGTGCCAGCAGCCTGGGGACATTAGAAGCTTTCTTT. Its protein product is CASSLGTLEAFF.

Only a few counts were recorded for this clone. V gene TRBV7-2 combines with J gene TRBJ2-5; the match to TRBD2 covers 10 bases. The V gene end was trimmed by 5 bases and the J gene end by 1 base; junction bases not matched to a gene: 10. In germline, CDR1 is SGHTA, CDR2 FQGNSA. The CDR3 totals 17 residues. The CDR3 loop is CASSQDVWTSGQETQYF. CDR3 bases: TGTGCCAGCAGCCAGGACGTGTGGACTAGCGGCCAAGAGACCCAGTACTTC.